The next 28 T cell receptor beta chains were all read from a single sample in a study of cytomegalovirus exposure and HLA in healthy donors. 60 Vbeta and 13 Jbeta primers were used in PCR. This table comes from immunoSEQ multiplex PCR, and its TCRdb copy is limited to in-frame clones, with some not included. Counted here are over 150,000 clones, about four fifths occurring once; the ten biggest clones make up roughly 1.4%. The sequenced sample consisted of PBMCs. All receptors come from a girl aged 5 to 17 in good health and CMV-seropositive.

V is TRBV9 and J is TRBJ2-1; weak D call: TRBD2 (5 bases). Germline V CDR1 and CDR2: SGDLS, YYNGEE. The germline V and J ends were trimmed by 0 bases and 7 bases, with 14 bases remaining between them. The CDR3 is 15 amino acids. CDR3 region: CASSVARASWNEQFF. CDR3 bases: TGTGCCAGCAGCGTAGCGAGGGCCTCTTGGAATGAGCAGTTCTTC.

This clone was recorded a few times. The rearrangement joins TRBV29-1 to TRBJ2-7; no definite D call. Per germline, CDR1 SQVTM and CDR2 ANQGSEA. The V and J ends lost 4 bases and 2 bases respectively, with 9 bases between them. The CDR3 sequence is 12 residues long. CDR3: CSVGFNPYEQYF. The CDR3 DNA follows: TGCAGCGTTGGTTTTAATCCCTACGAGCAGTACTTC.

This clone has just a few counts. The chain carries TRBV6-4 and TRBJ1-2; 8 bases map to TRBD1. The CDR3 is made up of 14 amino acids. CDR1 is MRHNA, CDR2 SNTAGT, per germline. With 3 bases clipped from V and 5 bases from J, the junction kept 5 bases outside the gene matches. The CDR3 protein is CASSEGGQAYGYTF. In nucleotides, the CDR3 is TGTGCCAGCAGTGAGGGGGGACAGGCTTATGGCTACACCTTC.

The chain links TRBV29-1 to TRBJ2-3; TRBD1 aligns across 8 bases. V lost 7 bases to trimming and J lost 3 bases; unmatched junction nucleotides: 6. Germline loops: CDR1 SQVTM, CDR2 ANQGSEA. CDR3 length equals 13 residues. CDR3 loop: CSGRGRLTDTQYF. The CDR3 bases are TGCAGCGGCAGGGGGCGCTTGACAGATACGCAGTATTTT.

CDR3 nucleotides: TGTGCCAGCAGCTTTGTGGGAGGGATTGAGACCCAGTACTTC. Amino acid sequence: CASSFVGGIETQYF. V and J are TRBV7-9 and TRBJ2-5, with 7 bases lining up with TRBD2. V shed 3 bases and J 5 bases; nucleotides not matched to a gene: 6. This CDR3 is built from 14 residues. Looked up from germline, CDR1 is SEHNR and CDR2 is FQNEAQ (reference sequence).

A single count supports this clone. The V and J genes are TRBV4-1 and TRBJ2-5, with a possible D match to TRBD2 (6 bases). Between the trimmed V and J ends, which lost 1 base and 5 bases, there was a span of 17 bases. CDR1 and CDR2 from the germline V gene are MGHRA and YSYEKL. The CDR3 consists of 16 residues. The CDR3 is CASSQVWGDEAETQYF. The CDR3 DNA sequence: TGCGCCAGCAGCCAAGTGTGGGGGGACGAGGCGGAGACCCAGTACTTC.

V gene TRBV7-2 combines with J gene TRBJ1-3; no firm D call. Germline CDR1 SGHTA, CDR2 FQGNSA. V lost 5 bases and J 4 bases, leaving 15 bases between the germline ends. This CDR3 has 15 amino acids. CDR3 sequence (DNA): TGTGCCAGCAGCACATCGAGGGTATACGGAAACACCATATATTTT. It codes for CASSTSRVYGNTIYF.

The chain recombines TRBV6-1 with TRBJ2-5; possible D gene TRBD2, 7 bases. This CDR3 is built from 14 residues. CDR1 MNHNS and CDR2 SASEGT come from the germline V gene. Trimming took 6 bases from V and 3 from J, leaving 14 bases between them. CDR3 residues: CASRGGLGKETQYF. In DNA, the CDR3 is TGTGCCAGCAGGGGGGGGCTAGGAAAAGAGACCCAGTACTTC.

The CDR3 loop reads CASSDQGMANEKLFF. The CDR3 DNA reads as TGTGCCAGCAGTGACCAGGGGATGGCTAATGAAAAACTGTTTTTT. The gene calls are TRBV2 and TRBJ1-4; weak D call: TRBD1 (6 bases). The germline CDR1 and CDR2 sequences are SNHLY and FYNNEI. The V end lost 3 bases, the J end lost 3 bases, and 11 bases lay between the germline ends. The CDR3 is 15 amino acids.

The V and J genes are TRBV6-5 and TRBJ2-5; the D gene is possibly TRBD1 (6 bases). V lost 7 bases to trimming and J lost 5 bases, with 14 bases between them. The length of the CDR3 is 13 residues. From germline, CDR1 is MNHEY and CDR2 SVGAGI. CDR3 DNA: TGTGCCAGCACCCAAGGGGGTCCCGAGACCCAGTACTTC. Protein product: CASTQGGPETQYF.

This clone occurred once. The chain employs TRBV29-1 and TRBJ2-7; D not resolved. This CDR3 is 11 amino acids long. Germline V gene sequence: CDR1 SQVTM, CDR2 ANQGSEA. Trimming removed 7 bases from V and 4 bases from J, with 11 bases in between. The CDR3 loop reads CSASAEYEQYF. CDR3 nucleotides: TGCAGCGCATCCGCGGAATACGAGCAGTACTTC.

The chain recombines TRBV9 with TRBJ2-2, with 15 positions matching TRBD2. J was trimmed by 1 base and V by 4 bases; bases with no gene match: 5. The germline CDR1 and CDR2 sequences are SGDLS and YYNGEE. The CDR3 covers 18 residues. The CDR3 here is CASSTRTSGGGNTGELFF. CDR3 coding DNA: TGTGCCAGCAGCACCCGGACTAGCGGGGGGGGGAACACCGGGGAGCTGTTTTTT.

The gene calls are TRBV14 and TRBJ2-7, with 8 bases identical to TRBD1. Germline assignment: CDR1 SGHDN and CDR2 FVKESK. The CDR3 is made up of 15 amino acids. The trim removed 5 bases at V and 3 bases at J, leaving 9 bases unmatched. The CDR3 reads CASSALSGGSYEQYF. DNA of the CDR3: TGTGCCAGCAGCGCCCTTTCAGGGGGCAGCTACGAGCAGTACTTC.

V usage is TRBV10-2 and J usage is TRBJ2-5, with D tentatively TRBD1 (5 bases). CDR1 is WSHSY and CDR2 is SAAADI in the germline V gene. The CDR3 extends over 12 amino acids. The V and J ends lost 0 bases and 7 bases respectively, with 6 bases between them. The CDR3 DNA reads TGCGCCAGCAGTGAGTCGCAGGGGACCCAGTACTTC. It encodes CASSESQGTQYF.

The J gene is TRBJ1-3, the V gene TRBV7-2; TRBD1 matches at 10 bases. This CDR3 is built from 15 residues. V trimming: 7 bases; J trimming: 4 bases; junction bases outside the gene matches: 7. CDR1 is SGHTA and CDR2 is FQGNSA in the germline V gene. The CDR3 coding sequence is TGTGCCAGCAAACCGGGACAGGGGTCGGGAAACACCATATATTTT. Its protein product is CASKPGQGSGNTIYF. The variable domain in full, completed from reference TRBV7-2 and TRBJ1-3, reads GAGVSQSPSNKVTEKGKDVELRCDPISGHTALYWYRQSLGQGLEFLIYFQGNSAPDKSGLPSDRFSAERTGGSVSTLTIQRTQQEDSAVYLCASKPGQGSGNTIYFGEGSWLTVV.

This chain connects TRBV2 to TRBJ2-7; 7 bases match TRBD1. Germline CDR1 is SNHLY and CDR2 is FYNNEI. This CDR3 region has 14 residues. The V and J ends lost 10 bases and 1 base, in that order; junction bases with no gene match: 10. This chain's CDR3 is CATLRDRSSYEQYF. The CDR3 nucleotides read TGTGCCACACTCCGGGACAGAAGTTCCTACGAGCAGTACTTC.

V and J are TRBV30 and TRBJ2-7; D might be TRBD2 (6 bases). Germline assignment: CDR1 GTSNPN and CDR2 SVGIG (reference sequence). Trimming took 5 bases from V and 0 from J, leaving 11 bases between them. CDR3 length: 13 residues. The CDR3 coding sequence is TGTGCCTGGGCGATCGGGGGCTCCTACGAGCAGTACTTC. This translates into CAWAIGGSYEQYF.

The chain couples TRBV6-1 to TRBJ2-3; the match to TRBD2 covers 9 bases. Trimming cost V 4 bases and J 2 bases; bases outside gene matches: 4. The CDR3 extends over 15 amino acids. Germline loops: CDR1 MNHNS, CDR2 SASEGT. The CDR3 nucleotides read TGTGCCAGCAGTGTGGCGGGGGGGCCCACAGATACGCAGTATTTT. Translating it yields CASSVAGGPTDTQYF.

This chain connects TRBV5-1 to TRBJ1-5; no firm D call. CDR1 and CDR2 (germline): SGHRS, YFSETQ. The V end was cut by 1 base, the J end by 5 bases, with 7 bases between. The length of the CDR3 is 13 residues. The CDR3 DNA reads TGCGCCAGCAGCTTGTACGGAGATCAGCCCCAGCATTTT. Protein product: CASSLYGDQPQHF. The full variable domain, rest sourced from reference TRBV5-1 and TRBJ1-5, is KAGVTQTPRYLIKTRGQQVTLSCSPISGHRSVSWYQQTPGQGLQFLFEYFSETQRNKGNFPGRFSGRQFSNSRSEMNVSTLELGDSALYLCASSLYGDQPQHFGDGTRLSIL.

V gene TRBV6-1 combines with J gene TRBJ2-2; D perhaps matches TRBD2 (6 bases). Germline loops: CDR1 MNHNS, CDR2 SASEGT. The CDR3 is made up of 15 amino acids. V lost 6 bases and J 8 bases, leaving 19 bases between the germline ends. Written as DNA, the CDR3 is TGTGCCAGCAGCTCCAGCCTCCCGGGGGAAGGGGAGCTGTTTTTT. Its translation is CASSSSLPGEGELFF.

The J gene is TRBJ1-1, the V gene TRBV6-5; a weak D match, TRBD1 (5 bases). Germline V lookup: CDR1 MNHEY, CDR2 SVGAGI. The V end lost 8 bases, the J end lost 7 bases, and 17 bases lay between the germline ends. The CDR3 runs 13 residues. The CDR3, as DNA: TGTGCCAGCTCCCCCGGGACTTCAATTGAAGCTTTCTTT. Its translation: CASSPGTSIEAFF.

V gene TRBV27 combines with J gene TRBJ1-1; 7 positions agree with TRBD1. Germline CDR1 is MNHEY and CDR2 is SMNVEV (reference sequence). With V trimmed by 3 bases and J by 4 bases, 5 bases remained unmatched. The CDR3 is 14 residues long. DNA for the CDR3: TGTGCCAGCAGTTTCGACAGGGCGACCACTGAAGCTTTCTTT. Translated, it gives CASSFDRATTEAFF.

The rearrangement uses TRBV19 and TRBJ2-3; a weak D match, TRBD2 (5 bases). Germline V gene lookup returns CDR1 LNHDA and CDR2 SQIVND (reference sequence). The CDR3 spans 16 residues. With 7 bases removed from V and 2 bases from J, the gap between germline ends came to 19 bases. This CDR3 reads CASTNPPRAVTDTQYF. CDR3 nucleotide sequence: TGTGCCAGTACCAACCCCCCGAGGGCCGTCACAGATACGCAGTATTTT. The full variable domain, with the rest looked up from reference TRBV19 and TRBJ2-3, is DGGITQSPKYLFRKEGQNVTLSCEQNLNHDAMYWYRQDPGQGLRLIYYSQIVNDFQKGDIAEGYSVSREKKESFPLTVTSAQKNPTAFYLCASTNPPRAVTDTQYFGPGTRLTVL.

Comment on this clone: This sample also contains other DNA sequences that code for the same CDR3. V gene TRBV6-5 combines with J gene TRBJ2-7; TRBD1 is a possible D gene (6 bases). The CDR3 sequence is 14 residues long. Germline V gene sequence: CDR1 MNHEY, CDR2 SVGAGI. V dropped 0 bases and J dropped 2 bases, with 8 bases sitting between them. The CDR3 bases are TGTGCCAGCAGTTACTCGGCAGGGGCCTACGAGCAGTACTTC. It translates to CASSYSAGAYEQYF.

This rearrangement joins TRBV27 to TRBJ2-7, with 9 bases that match TRBD1. Germline V CDR1 and CDR2: MNHEY, SMNVEV (reference sequence). This CDR3 is 15 amino acids long. V lost 0 bases to trimming and J lost 6 bases; unmatched junction nucleotides: 6. Here the CDR3 DNA reads TGTGCCAGCAGTTTATCTGGACAGGGGTTGATCGAGCAGTACTTC. Its translation: CASSLSGQGLIEQYF.

V usage is TRBV30 and J usage is TRBJ2-7; D gene unclear. The germline CDR1 and CDR2 sequences are GTSNPN and SVGIG (reference sequence). The ends were cut back, 1 base at V and 2 bases at J, with 9 bases in the middle. The CDR3 is made up of 13 amino acids. CDR3 sequence: CAWSDGTAYEQYF. CDR3 coding DNA: TGTGCCTGGAGTGATGGCACCGCCTACGAGCAGTACTTC.

The gene calls are TRBV6-4 and TRBJ2-1; possible D gene TRBD1, 5 bases. This CDR3 contains 16 residues. Trimming removed 4 bases from V and 8 bases from J, with 21 bases in between. Germline-derived CDR1 and CDR2 are MRHNA and SNTAGT. The CDR3 is CASSAKGQGAIYEQFF. The CDR3 nucleotides read TGTGCCAGCAGTGCTAAGGGGCAGGGCGCTATTTATGAGCAGTTCTTC.

J is TRBJ1-2 and V is TRBV4-3; TRBD1 matches at 7 bases. V shed 4 bases, J shed 5 bases, and the junction held 10 bases outside the gene matches. The germline V gene encodes CDR1 LGHNA and CDR2 YSLEER. This CDR3 region has 15 residues. The CDR3 DNA sequence: TGCGCCAGCAGCCCCCTGACAGGGATTGAATATGGCTACACCTTC. It codes for CASSPLTGIEYGYTF.